The 9 T cell receptor beta chains presented below share a single source sample, sequenced in a study of blood T cell repertoires in COVID-19. Repertoires were generated with immunoSEQ multiplex PCR, while TCRdb's copy carries only in-frame clones and drops some. This table has about 140,000 clones, 60% to 80% appearing once. The sample consisted of peripheral blood. These receptors were obtained from a woman in her forties or fifties with active or convalescent COVID-19.

The rearrangement uses TRBV6-2 or TRBV6-3 and TRBJ1-1, with 8 nucleotides matching TRBD1. J gave up 1 base and V 5 bases, and 9 bases lay outside the gene matches. Germline values: CDR1 MNHEY, CDR2 SVGEGT. The CDR3 covers 16 residues. The CDR3 DNA reads TGTGCCAGCAGTGACAACCTAGGGACAGGGAACACTGAAGCTTTCTTT. This encodes CASSDNLGTGNTEAFF.

The chain recombines TRBV3-1 (or the pseudogene TRBV3-2) with TRBJ1-2, with D perhaps TRBD1 (5 bases). CDR1 and CDR2 (germline): LGHDT, YNNKEL (reference sequence). V lost 0 bases and J 10 bases, leaving 21 bases between the germline ends. The CDR3 contains 16 residues. CDR3 protein: CASSQEGWGRLCDYTF. DNA for the CDR3: TGTGCCAGCAGCCAAGAAGGCTGGGGCAGGCTATGCGACTACACCTTC.

The rearrangement joins TRBV28 to TRBJ1-6, with 12 nucleotides matching TRBD1. V was clipped by 6 bases and J by 10 bases; unmatched bases: 7. CDR3 length: 15 amino acids. Germline lookup yields CDR1 MDHEN and CDR2 SYDVKM. The CDR3 DNA sequence: TGTGCCAGCAGGACCGGGACAGGGGGCGGATCACCCCTCCACTTT. Translating it yields CASRTGTGGGSPLHF. The full variable domain, completed using reference TRBV28 and TRBJ1-6, is DVKVTQSSRYLVKRTGEKVFLECVQDMDHENMFWYRQDPGLGLRLIYFSYDVKMKEKGDIPEGYSVSREKKERFSLILESASTNQTSMYLCASRTGTGGGSPLHFGNGTRLTVT.

The rearrangement joins TRBV2 to TRBJ2-2, with 9 nucleotides matching TRBD2. From germline, CDR1 is SNHLY and CDR2 FYNNEI. This CDR3 spans 16 amino acids. V lost 4 bases, J lost 4 bases, and 7 bases stayed unmatched. The CDR3, as DNA: TGTGCCAGCAGTGGGTCGAGCGGGGGGTCCACCGGGGAGCTGTTTTTT. It translates to CASSGSSGGSTGELFF. Using reference TRBV2 and TRBJ2-2 for the parts outside the CDR3, the full variable domain is EPEVTQTPSHQVTQMGQEVILRCVPISNHLYFYWYRQILGQKVEFLVSFYNNEISEKSEIFDDQFSVERPDGSNFTLKIRSTKLEDSAMYFCASSGSSGGSTGELFFGEGSRLTVL.

The V gene is TRBV19, the J gene TRBJ1-6, with no clear D. This CDR3 spans 15 amino acids. V was cut by 6 bases and J by 5 bases, with 14 bases left in between. Germline-derived CDR1 and CDR2 are LNHDA and SQIVND (reference sequence). CDR3 sequence: CASSRLSGNNSPLHF. CDR3 nucleotide sequence: TGTGCCAGTAGCAGGTTGTCGGGGAATAATTCACCCCTCCACTTT.

The gene calls are TRBV5-1 and TRBJ2-1; D not certain. Germline V CDR1 and CDR2: SGHRS, YFSETQ. This CDR3 region has 14 residues. V gave up 0 bases and J gave up 0 bases, with 4 bases separating them. The CDR3 sequence: CASSLDTSYNEQFF. As DNA, the CDR3 is TGCGCCAGCAGCTTGGACACCTCCTACAATGAGCAGTTCTTC.

This clone occurred once. V usage is TRBV3-1 (or the pseudogene TRBV3-2) and J usage is TRBJ2-7; TRBD2 matches 10 bases. The CDR3 loop spans 14 amino acids. Per the germline V gene, CDR1 is LGHDT and CDR2 is YNNKEL (reference sequence). V dropped 4 bases and J dropped 7; count of bases not matched to a gene: 7. The CDR3 here is CASSPPGLASEQYF. The CDR3 coding sequence is TGTGCCAGCAGCCCACCGGGACTAGCGAGTGAGCAGTACTTC.

This clone was counted between two and nine times. The V and J genes are TRBV13 and TRBJ1-6, with D perhaps TRBD1 (5 bases). Germline V gene lookup returns CDR1 PRHDT and CDR2 FYEKMQ (reference sequence). The CDR3 contains 14 residues. The V gene lost 5 bases and the J gene lost 9 bases, with 14 bases spanning the gap. CDR3 nucleotides: TGTGCCAGCAGCATACGGGGGTCATTTTCACCCCTCCACTTT. This codes for CASSIRGSFSPLHF.

In its sample, this clone was seen a few times. CDR3 sequence: CASSWPGASNNEQFF. The CDR3 DNA follows: TGTGCCAGCAGCTGGCCGGGAGCATCCAACAATGAGCAGTTCTTC. The rearrangement joins TRBV5-4 to TRBJ2-1; perhaps TRBD2 as D (6 bases). Germline CDR1 is SGHNT and CDR2 is YYREEE (reference sequence). Trimming took off 3 bases at V and 5 bases at J, with 15 bases between the two ends. CDR3 length equals 15 residues.